Listed below are T cell receptor beta chains from one sample, sequenced in a study of blood T cell repertoires in COVID-19. Generated by immunoSEQ multiplex PCR, the TCRdb table keeps only in-frame clones and is missing some. The sample consists of approximately 280,000 clones, approximately 82% of them appearing once. Sequences were obtained from PBMCs or T cells enriched from blood (not recorded which). These receptors came from a man aged 35-49 years who had been exposed to COVID-19. Each CDR3 is given with its conserved first and last residue. The order of the fields is D gene, J gene, clone size, V gene, CDR3 DNA, CDR3 protein. A D gene is named only where the DNA matches it firmly. Clone size is not always given. Where it is, it says once, few, many or a class for expanded clones.

- | TRBJ2-1 | - | TRBV5-1 | TGCGCCAGCAGCGAGGGACTTACAGCCGGCGAGCAGTTCTTC | CASSEGLTAGEQFF
- | TRBJ2-5 | - | TRBV11-2 | TGTGCCAGCAGCTTAGGAGGGCGGGAGACCCAGTACTTC | CASSLGGRETQYF
- | TRBJ2-7 | - | TRBV7-9 | TGTGCCAGCAATTACGGGAGTTCCGAGCAGTACTTC | CASNYGSSEQYF
- | TRBJ2-7 | - | TRBV9 | TGTGCCAGCAGCGTAGAAGCAGGGCGCTCCTACGAGCAGTACTTC | CASSVEAGRSYEQYF
- | TRBJ2-1 | - | TRBV9 | TGTGCCAGCAGCGTAGCTATCACTTCTGCGGGTAACAATGAGCAGTTCTTC | CASSVAITSAGNNEQFF
TRBD2 | TRBJ2-1 | few | TRBV10-3 | TGTGCCATCAGTGCTAACCGCGGTCTAGCGGGACCGGAGCAGTTCTTC | CAISANRGLAGPEQFF
- | TRBJ2-7 | - | TRBV4-1 | TGCGCCAGCAGCCGCCCCGACACACCCTACGAGCAGTACTTC | CASSRPDTPYEQYF
- | TRBJ2-1 | - | TRBV5-1 | TGCGCCAGCAGCTTGTATAATCTTGAGCAGTTCTTC | CASSLYNLEQFF
- | TRBJ2-7 | - | TRBV19 | TGTGCCAGTACCCCGATATTCGGTAGCGGCAAATTCTACGAGCAGTACTTC | CASTPIFGSGKFYEQYF
TRBD1 | TRBJ2-1 | - | TRBV24-1 | TGTGCCACCAGTGACAACGACAGGGCCGAGCAGTTCTTC | CATSDNDRAEQFF
- | TRBJ2-2 | - | TRBV13 | TGTGCCAGCAGCTTAGGAGGAAGGGGCGGGGAGCTGTTTTTT | CASSLGGRGGELFF
TRBD2 | TRBJ2-3 | - | TRBV29-1 | TGCAGCGTTGAGACTAGCGGGCAGACAGATACGCAGTATTTT | CSVETSGQTDTQYF
TRBD2 | TRBJ2-1 | - | TRBV10-3 | TGTGCCATCACGAGGGAGCCGGGGGGGAATGAGCAGTTCTTC | CAITREPGGNEQFF
TRBD1 | TRBJ1-4 | - | TRBV7-9 | TGTGCCAGCAGCAGGGGACAGGCTGGGGAAAAACTGTTTTTT | CASSRGQAGEKLFF
- | TRBJ2-2 | few | TRBV20-1 | TGCAGTGCTAGTGGCGGCGGTCCTAGCACCGGGGAGCTGTTTTTT | CSASGGGPSTGELFF
TRBD1 | TRBJ2-1 | - | TRBV5-6 | TGTGCCAGCAGCGATACAGGGGGGTCCTACAATGAGCAGTTCTTC | CASSDTGGSYNEQFF
- | TRBJ1-5 | - | TRBV5-6 | TGTGCCAGCAGCCGAAACAGGGCTGGCAATCAGCCCCAGCATTTT | CASSRNRAGNQPQHF
- | TRBJ1-5 | - | TRBV5-1 | TGCGCCAGCAGCTTGGGGTTTCAGCAGCCCCAGCATTTT | CASSLGFQQPQHF
- | TRBJ1-2 | - | TRBV11-2 | TGTGCCAGCAGCTTGGGGCGCGACTTCGGCTACACCTTC | CASSLGRDFGYTF
- | TRBJ2-1 | - | TRBV28 | TGTGCCAGCAGGGCCTCTAGCTCCTACAATGAGCAGTTCTTC | CASRASSSYNEQFF
TRBD1 | TRBJ1-1 | - | TRBV11-2 | TGTGCCAGCAGCTCGGCGAGTCGGACAGGCTGGCTGAACACTGAAGCTTTCTTT | CASSSASRTGWLNTEAFF
- | TRBJ2-3 | - | TRBV12-3/TRBV12-4 | TGTGCCAGCAGGCGGAAGGGGTACGGTCCGCAGTATTTT | CASRRKGYGPQYF
TRBD1 | TRBJ2-7 | few | TRBV7-9 | TGTGCCACGCCCCCTGCCACGGACAGGGGAAACTACGAGCAGTACTTC | CATPPATDRGNYEQYF
TRBD1 | TRBJ2-4 | - | TRBV4-1 | TGCGCCAGCAGCCAAGACAGGGACAGGGCTAACATTCAGTACTTC | CASSQDRDRANIQYF
- | TRBJ1-5 | - | TRBV30 | TGTGCCTGGACCCTGGGGGCCAATCAGCCCCAGCATTTT | CAWTLGANQPQHF
- | TRBJ2-7 | - | TRBV5-4 | TGTGCCAGCAGCTTGGTGGCAGGGGAATTCTACGAGCAGTACTTC | CASSLVAGEFYEQYF